Below are 29 T cell receptor beta chains sequenced from a single sample in a study of blood T cell repertoires in COVID-19 (dated by TCRdb to the early 2020s). Library preparation employed the immunoSEQ multiplex PCR assay. What TCRdb holds here is the immuneACCESS table cut down to in-frame rearrangements. Part of the clones is not present; checked against another copy, under half of the missing clones reflect an unresolved V gene, and the others are unexplained. Within this sample are approximately 200,000 clones, with 80% of them counted one time only. Around 5.1% of the sample is taken by the ten largest. The sample taken for sequencing was peripheral blood. The receptors come from a human donor in a cohort sampled during active COVID-19.

The gene calls are TRBV21-1 and TRBJ2-7; whether TRBD2, the table's D call, matches the DNA was not checked. TRBV21-1 is listed as a pseudogene. This CDR3 has 14 residues. The CDR3 region is CASSPPGLAKEQYF. The DNA of the CDR3 is TGTGCCAGCAGCCCCCCCGGACTAGCAAAAGAGCAGTACTTC.

The chain recombines TRBV9 with TRBJ2-3, with D possibly being TRBD2 (5 bases). Looked up from germline, CDR1 is SGDLS and CDR2 is YYNGEE. V lost 3 bases and J 0 bases, leaving 11 bases between the germline ends. The CDR3 extends over 15 amino acids. The DNA of the CDR3 is TGTGCCAGCAGCGGGACGGGATTCAGCACAGATACGCAGTATTTT. As protein: CASSGTGFSTDTQYF.

The rearrangement links TRBV19 to TRBJ1-1, with TRBD1 matching over 7 bases. With 2 bases clipped from V and 0 bases from J, the junction kept 3 bases outside the gene matches. The germline gives CDR1 LNHDA, CDR2 SQIVND (reference sequence). This CDR3 region has 15 residues. The CDR3 sequence: CASSIRQGLNTEAFF. The DNA of the CDR3 is TGTGCCAGTAGTATAAGACAGGGCTTGAACACTGAAGCTTTCTTT.

V is TRBV4-3 and J is TRBJ1-1, with a weak D call TRBD1 (5 bases). Germline V CDR1 and CDR2: LGHNA, YSLEER. V lost 4 bases and J 2 bases, leaving 11 bases between the germline ends. The CDR3 runs to 14 residues. DNA of the CDR3: TGCGCCAGCAGCCGCCTCGGGACTAACACTGAAGCTTTCTTT. Its protein product is CASSRLGTNTEAFF.

The rearrangement uses TRBV3-1 (or the pseudogene TRBV3-2) and TRBJ1-4; D unclear. The CDR3 runs to 17 residues. V lost 4 bases and J lost 2, with 17 bases in between. Germline CDR1 and CDR2: LGHDT and YNNKEL (reference sequence). The DNA of the CDR3 is TGTGCCAGCAGCCGCCGGAGGTCAGGAGCTACTAATGAAAAACTGTTTTTT. Encoded protein: CASSRRRSGATNEKLFF.

This rearrangement joins TRBV5-1 to TRBJ2-1, with 15 nucleotides matching TRBD2. The length of the CDR3 is 14 residues. Germline V CDR1 and CDR2: SGHRS, YFSETQ. Germline trimming cut 7 bases from V and 9 bases from J; bases unmatched to any gene: 5. The CDR3 DNA reads TGCGCCAGCTGGAGGACTAGCGGGAGGGCTGAGCAGTTCTTC. Residues: CASWRTSGRAEQFF.

The chain uses TRBV11-2 and TRBJ2-7, with 7 bases aligning to TRBD1. This CDR3 is built from 14 residues. V was pared by 6 bases and J by 2 bases, with 7 bases of the junction left unmatched. CDR1 and CDR2 from the germline V gene are SGHAT and FQNNGV. CDR3 DNA: TGTGCCAGCAGGACAGGGATCCTAGCCTACGAGCAGTACTTC. This sequence encodes CASRTGILAYEQYF.

The CDR3 reads CASSYGLAPEQFF. CDR3 nucleotide sequence: TGTGCCAGCAGCTACGGCCTAGCGCCCGAGCAGTTCTTC. The chain joins TRBV7-2 to TRBJ2-1; D might be TRBD2 (6 bases). CDR1 is SGHTA and CDR2 is FQGNSA in the germline V gene. V dropped 4 bases and J dropped 10 bases, with 14 bases sitting between them. The CDR3 runs to 13 residues.

The chain is built from TRBV6-2 or TRBV6-3 and TRBJ2-1; 7 bases are shared with TRBD2. CDR3 length: 16 residues. Germline assignment: CDR1 MNHEY and CDR2 SVGEGT. V trimming: 6 bases; J trimming: 6 bases; junction bases outside the gene matches: 14. The CDR3 nucleotides read TGTGCCAGCAGCCGCGACCTGGGGACTACCCCCAATGAGCAGTTCTTC. The encoded protein is CASSRDLGTTPNEQFF.

This chain uses TRBV27 with TRBJ2-7; 9 positions match TRBD1. CDR1 is MNHEY and CDR2 is SMNVEV in the germline V gene (reference sequence). CDR3 length equals 15 residues. With V trimmed by 4 bases and J by 0 bases, 4 bases remained unmatched. CDR3 region: CASSWGQGLSYEQYF. In DNA, the CDR3 is TGTGCCAGCAGTTGGGGACAGGGACTCTCCTACGAGCAGTACTTC.

This chain links TRBV6-5 with TRBJ1-5, with D uncertain. The germline V and J ends were trimmed by 0 bases and 2 bases, with 5 bases remaining between them. The CDR3 has 14 residues. Germline V gene sequence: CDR1 MNHEY, CDR2 SVGAGI. As DNA, the CDR3 is TGTGCCAGCAGTTACTCCCCAGGCAATCAGCCCCAGCATTTT. This translates into CASSYSPGNQPQHF.

This clone was detected once. J is TRBJ2-2 and V is TRBV11-3; 7 bases line up with TRBD1. V shed 3 bases and J 4 bases; nucleotides not matched to a gene: 5. There are 15 residues in the CDR3. Per the germline V gene, CDR1 is SGHNT and CDR2 is YENEEA. The CDR3 DNA reads TGTGCCAGCAGCTTCCTAGGGGGCACCACCGGGGAGCTGTTTTTT. It yields the protein CASSFLGGTTGELFF. Together with reference TRBV11-3 and TRBJ2-2, the CDR3 gives the full variable domain: EAGVVQSPRYKIIEKKQPVAFWCNPISGHNTLYWYLQNLGQGPELLIRYENEEAVDDSQLPKDRFSAERLKGVDSTLKIQPAELGDSAVYLCASSFLGGTTGELFFGEGSRLTVL.

The CDR3 DNA is TGTGCCAGCAGCCCCGCAGTCTATGGCTACACCTTC. It codes for CASSPAVYGYTF. This chain joins TRBV12-3 or TRBV12-4 and TRBJ1-2; D uncertain. V was trimmed by 6 bases and J by 4 bases, leaving 9 bases between them. The CDR3 length is 12 residues.

This clone was seen more than once but under ten times. The gene calls are TRBV6-6 and TRBJ1-6, with 8 bases matching TRBD1. Germline assignment: CDR1 MNHNY and CDR2 SVGAGI (reference sequence). After removal of 8 bases from V and 7 bases from J, the junction contained 10 bases not matched to a gene. The CDR3 is 15 amino acids. DNA of the CDR3: TGTGCCAGCTTGACTGGCCAGGGGGCGAATTCACCCCTCCACTTT. It codes for CASLTGQGANSPLHF.

The chain carries TRBV16 and TRBJ1-4, with 10 positions matching TRBD1. V shed 4 bases, J shed 5 bases, and the junction held 7 bases outside the gene matches. Germline lookup yields CDR1 KGHSY and CDR2 FQNENV. The CDR3 is 16 residues long. CDR3 nucleotide sequence: TGTGCCAGCAGCCTCAGCCCGGGACAGGGGAATGAAAAACTGTTTTTT. Protein product: CASSLSPGQGNEKLFF.

The chain couples TRBV3-1 (or the pseudogene TRBV3-2) to TRBJ2-1; unclear D gene. Germline V lookup: CDR1 LGHDT, CDR2 YNNKEL (reference sequence). The CDR3 extends over 16 amino acids. Trimming took off 1 base at V and 5 bases at J, with 15 bases between the two ends. The CDR3 sequence is CASSQVSIAVHNEQFF. The DNA for the CDR3 is TGTGCCAGCAGCCAAGTGAGTATAGCCGTACACAATGAGCAGTTCTTC.

This clone was seen a handful of times. This chain connects TRBV2 to TRBJ2-7; 9 positions agree with TRBD2. After removal of 4 bases from V and 2 bases from J, the junction contained 6 bases not matched to a gene. The CDR3 runs to 15 residues. Germline lookup yields CDR1 SNHLY and CDR2 FYNNEI. The CDR3 is CASSVLASGTYEQYF. CDR3 nucleotides: TGTGCCAGCAGTGTGTTAGCTAGCGGGACCTACGAGCAGTACTTC.

The V and J genes are TRBV4-2 and TRBJ1-5; TRBD1 aligns across 7 bases. The V segment lost 2 bases and the J segment 1 base; nucleotides outside the gene matches: 2. CDR3 length equals 15 residues. CDR1 is LGHNA, CDR2 YNFKEQ, per germline. The CDR3 DNA sequence: TGTGCCAGCAGCCAATTACAGGGGAGCAATCAGCCCCAGCATTTT. Translation: CASSQLQGSNQPQHF.

The chain has TRBV13 and TRBJ1-4; 7 positions match TRBD1. V was clipped by 0 bases and J by 8 bases; unmatched bases: 6. This CDR3 is 15 amino acids long. Germline V lookup: CDR1 PRHDT, CDR2 FYEKMQ (reference sequence). CDR3 residues: CASSLGTGDLEKLFF. The CDR3 region has the DNA TGTGCCAGCAGCTTAGGTACAGGGGATTTGGAAAAACTGTTTTTT.

V is TRBV7-2 and J is TRBJ2-4; 10 bases align to TRBD1. The CDR3 length is 18 residues. Trimming took 5 bases from V and 5 from J; bases not matched to a gene: 15. From germline, CDR1 is SGHTA and CDR2 FQGNSA. Here the CDR3 DNA reads TGTGCCAGCAGCCTCTCCCCCGGGACAGGGGTTCAGGAAAACATTCAGTACTTC. Translating it yields CASSLSPGTGVQENIQYF.

V gene TRBV7-2 combines with J gene TRBJ1-2; 9 bases map to TRBD1. The V gene end was trimmed by 4 bases and the J gene end by 4 bases; junction bases not matched to a gene: 7. CDR3 size: 15 residues. Germline V gene sequence: CDR1 SGHTA, CDR2 FQGNSA. CDR3 DNA: TGTGCCAGCAGCTCGCCGGGACAGGGCCTCTATGGCTACACCTTC. This codes for CASSSPGQGLYGYTF.

This chain connects TRBV3-1 (or the pseudogene TRBV3-2) to TRBJ2-5; 9 nucleotides line up with TRBD2. V lost 2 bases, J lost 5 bases, and 15 bases stayed unmatched. Per the germline V gene, CDR1 is LGHDT and CDR2 is YNNKEL (reference sequence). The CDR3 runs to 18 residues. CDR3 sequence (DNA): TGTGCCAGCAGCCAACTCCTTTTAGCGGGAGTGGGAGGGGAGACCCAGTACTTC. This gives the protein CASSQLLLAGVGGETQYF.

This clone has at least ten counts. Other DNA sequences from this sample encode an identical CDR3 as well. V and J are TRBV7-6 and TRBJ2-1, with 9 bases matching TRBD2. The germline V gene encodes CDR1 SGHVS and CDR2 FNYEAQ. The CDR3 has 16 amino acids. Trimming at V came to 1 base and at J to 8 bases, leaving 9 bases not matched to a gene. CDR3 loop: CASSLGGGRALDEQFF. The CDR3 DNA is TGTGCCAGCAGCTTAGGGGGCGGGAGGGCCCTCGATGAGCAGTTCTTC.

This clone has a handful of counts. V usage is TRBV6-4 and J usage is TRBJ2-5; 10 nucleotides agree with TRBD2. The CDR3 consists of 16 residues. After removal of 0 bases from V and 5 bases from J, the junction contained 6 bases not matched to a gene. Germline V lookup: CDR1 MRHNA, CDR2 SNTAGT. This CDR3 is CASSDSLAGERETQYF. The CDR3 DNA reads as TGTGCCAGCAGTGACTCCCTAGCGGGAGAACGCGAGACCCAGTACTTC.

This rearrangement joins TRBV3-1 (or the pseudogene TRBV3-2) to TRBJ1-1; D may be TRBD1 (5 bases). Trimming shortened V by 4 bases and J by 4 bases, and 13 bases separated the two germline ends. In germline, CDR1 is LGHDT, CDR2 YNNKEL (reference sequence). The CDR3 has 14 amino acids. CDR3 residues: CASSRGTRGTEAFF. The DNA for the CDR3 is TGTGCCAGCAGCCGAGGGACTCGGGGCACTGAAGCTTTCTTT.

The V call is TRBV7-2, the J call TRBJ1-3; TRBD1 aligns across 10 bases. Germline V gives CDR1 SGHTA, CDR2 FQGNSA. The V segment lost 5 bases and the J segment 6 bases; nucleotides outside the gene matches: 7. This CDR3 has 15 amino acids. The CDR3 reads CASSPYGTGENTIYF. CDR3 bases: TGTGCCAGCAGCCCGTACGGGACAGGGGAAAACACCATATATTTT.

The V and J genes are TRBV2 and TRBJ1-5, with 7 bases aligning to TRBD1. Looked up from germline, CDR1 is SNHLY and CDR2 is FYNNEI. V was pared by 6 bases and J by 0 bases, with 5 bases of the junction left unmatched. The CDR3 extends over 15 amino acids. CDR3 residues: CASSSQGYSNQPQHF. The CDR3 coding sequence is TGTGCCAGCAGCTCACAGGGGTATAGCAATCAGCCCCAGCATTTT.

The rearrangement uses TRBV3-1 (or the pseudogene TRBV3-2) and TRBJ1-5, with unresolved D. Trimming left V 1 base short and J 7 bases short, with 8 bases between. Germline CDR1 reads LGHDT; CDR2 reads YNNKEL (reference sequence). There are 13 residues in the CDR3. The CDR3 sequence is CASSQGLLQPQHF. CDR3 DNA sequence: TGTGCCAGCAGCCAAGGTCTCCTACAGCCCCAGCATTTT.

The V call is TRBV15, the J call TRBJ2-5; TRBD2 agrees at 9 bases. CDR1 and CDR2 (germline): LNHNV, YYDKDF (reference sequence). CDR3 length: 16 residues. The junction had 15 bases not matched to a gene; V was cut back by 8 bases and J by 5 bases. CDR3 DNA sequence: TGTGCCACCTCCCTTGGGCTAGCGGGAATAGGGGAGACCCAGTACTTC. Translating gives CATSLGLAGIGETQYF.